This record concerns one T cell receptor (beta chain) sequence. This sample is drawn from a study of blood T cells in healthy people across ages. As for the study in general: Per two T cells, about one barcoded beta molecule was captured through template switching.

V dropped 6 bases and J dropped 5 bases, with 16 bases sitting between them. This CDR3 region has 13 residues. The germline V gene encodes CDR1 DFQATT and CDR2 SNEGSKA (reference sequence). The use of a sample-barcoded 5' primer and a J-beta primer mix characterized a second PCR of roughly 7 to 12 cycles. A single record per CDR3 protein comes from TCRdb applying MiXCR to the 5' RACE reads. The data contain hundreds of thousands of distinct CDR3 sequences, 45% to 50% of them singletons. This clonotype was obtained from a woman aged 55-75 years in good health. The V and J genes are TRBV20-1 and TRBJ2-5; weak D call: TRBD1 (8 bases). The sequencing input was blood. CDR3 in DNA: TGCAGTGCAGAACTACAGGGGGGGGAGACCCAGTACTTC. Translation gives CSAELQGGETQYF.